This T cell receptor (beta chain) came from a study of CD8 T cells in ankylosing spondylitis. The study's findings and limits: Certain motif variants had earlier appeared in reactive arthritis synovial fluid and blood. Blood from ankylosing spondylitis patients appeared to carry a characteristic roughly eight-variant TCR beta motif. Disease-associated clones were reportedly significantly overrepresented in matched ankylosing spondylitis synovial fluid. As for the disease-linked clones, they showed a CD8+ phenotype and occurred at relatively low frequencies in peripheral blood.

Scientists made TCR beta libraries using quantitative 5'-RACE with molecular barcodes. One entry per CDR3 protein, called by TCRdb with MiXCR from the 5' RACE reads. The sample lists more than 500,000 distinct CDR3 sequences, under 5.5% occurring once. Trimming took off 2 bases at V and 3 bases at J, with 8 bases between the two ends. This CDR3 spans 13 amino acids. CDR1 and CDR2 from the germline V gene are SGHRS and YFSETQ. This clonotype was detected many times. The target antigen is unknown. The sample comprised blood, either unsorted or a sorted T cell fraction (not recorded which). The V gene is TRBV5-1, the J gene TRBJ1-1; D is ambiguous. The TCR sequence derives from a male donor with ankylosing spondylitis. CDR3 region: CASSFLGDTEAFF. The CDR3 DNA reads TGCGCCAGCAGCTTTCTCGGTGACACTGAAGCTTTCTTT.